Here is one T cell receptor beta chain with its context. Its antigen is still unknown. This entry comes from a study of beta chain features in type 1 diabetes. Germline V lookup: CDR1 MDHEN, CDR2 SYDVKM. The V gene end was trimmed by 8 bases and the J gene end by 1 base; junction bases not matched to a gene: 10. The length of the CDR3 is 15 residues. Blood was drawn once from each donor into heparinised tubes. The draws averaged about 0.11 L. Findings and limits, study-wide: Type 1 diabetes patients had fewer VDJ junction insertions and more deletions.

The investigators reverse transcribed all of the isolated RNA, so they sequenced expressed TCRB transcripts. Produced via immunoSEQ multiplex PCR; TCRdb's table is partial and in-frame only. The sample records tens of thousands of clones, roughly 50% being singletons. This sequence was found in a woman in her 30s in good health. The sequencing input was stem cell memory CD4+ T cells from blood. The rearrangement joins TRBV28 to TRBJ1-1, with 7 bases identical to TRBD1. The CDR3 is CASGARQGRNTEAFF. CDR3 sequence (DNA): TGTGCCAGCGGGGCTCGACAGGGAAGGAACACTGAAGCTTTCTTT.